These 7 T cell receptor beta chains share one sample of origin, sequenced in a study of cytomegalovirus exposure and HLA in healthy donors. With 60 Vbeta and 13 Jbeta primers, the PCR was carried out. Method: immunoSEQ multiplex PCR; TCRdb's copy keeps in-frame clones and lacks some. The sample carries about 200,000 clones, 65% to 80% recorded once. Sequenced material: PBMCs. The receptor source for this set is a man in his fifties in good health and CMV-seronegative.

There are a few counts of this clone. The chain employs TRBV18 and TRBJ1-2; 9 bases are shared with TRBD1. Germline CDR1 is KGHSH and CDR2 is LQKENI. The V segment lost 7 bases and the J segment 2 bases; nucleotides outside the gene matches: 8. This CDR3 region has 15 residues. The CDR3 DNA follows: TGTGCCAGCTTAACCGGGACAGGGCGGAACTATGGCTACACCTTC. Protein sequence: CASLTGTGRNYGYTF.

This rearrangement joins TRBV5-1 to TRBJ2-3; TRBD2 aligns across 8 bases. CDR3 length equals 16 residues. The V gene end was trimmed by 0 bases and the J gene end by 1 base; junction bases not matched to a gene: 4. Germline V lookup: CDR1 SGHRS, CDR2 YFSETQ. CDR3 sequence: CASSLALAGRTDTQYF. The CDR3 DNA reads TGCGCCAGCAGCTTGGCCCTAGCGGGCCGCACAGATACGCAGTATTTT.

The V and J genes are TRBV7-6 and TRBJ2-3, with a possible D match to TRBD2 (5 bases). Trimming removed 0 bases from V and 4 bases from J, with 5 bases in between. The CDR3 covers 13 residues. Germline CDR1 reads SGHVS; CDR2 reads FNYEAQ. The CDR3 nucleotides read TGTGCCAGCAGCTTAGCGCGGGCAGATACGCAGTATTTT. This translates into CASSLARADTQYF.

Note on this clone: Its ends do not fully match the called genes, so a read error is possible. This sequence joins TRBV6-5 and TRBJ2-6; D perhaps matches TRBD1 (5 bases). Germline V gives CDR1 MNHEY, CDR2 SVGAGI. This CDR3 is 13 amino acids long. The CDR3 reads CASRTSGANGLTF. The CDR3 DNA follows: TGTGCCAGCAGAACATCTGGGGCCAACGGCCTGACTTTC.

The chain couples TRBV5-4 to TRBJ2-1; D is unresolved. Germline loops: CDR1 SGHNT, CDR2 YYREEE (reference sequence). The CDR3 contains 12 residues. The germline V and J ends were trimmed by 4 bases and 13 bases, with 15 bases remaining between them. CDR3 DNA: TGTGCCAGCAGCATGGATTCTTTCCCTCAGTTCTTC. It is translated as CASSMDSFPQFF.

This sequence joins TRBV7-6 and TRBJ2-7; D is perhaps TRBD2 (6 bases). The germline V gene encodes CDR1 SGHVS and CDR2 FNYEAQ. Trimming left V 1 base short and J 6 bases short, with 13 bases between. This CDR3 is 14 amino acids long. The CDR3 DNA is TGTGCCAGCAGCTTAGTAGCGGCGGCAACCGAGCAGTACTTC. It codes for CASSLVAAATEQYF. The full variable domain, completed using reference TRBV7-6 and TRBJ2-7, is GAGVSQSPRYKVTKRGQDVALRCDPISGHVSLYWYRQALGQGPEFLTYFNYEAQQDKSGLPNDRFSAERPEGSISTLTIQRTEQRDSAMYRCASSLVAAATEQYFGPGTRLTVT.

The CDR3 coding sequence is TGTGCCAGCAGTCGACTAGCGGGAGGGACGGATGAGCAGTTCTTC. This translates into CASSRLAGGTDEQFF. The chain couples TRBV2 to TRBJ2-1; 14 bases are shared with TRBD2. With 5 bases clipped from V and 8 bases from J, the junction kept 5 bases outside the gene matches. The CDR3 contains 15 residues. CDR1 and CDR2 from the germline V gene are SNHLY and FYNNEI.